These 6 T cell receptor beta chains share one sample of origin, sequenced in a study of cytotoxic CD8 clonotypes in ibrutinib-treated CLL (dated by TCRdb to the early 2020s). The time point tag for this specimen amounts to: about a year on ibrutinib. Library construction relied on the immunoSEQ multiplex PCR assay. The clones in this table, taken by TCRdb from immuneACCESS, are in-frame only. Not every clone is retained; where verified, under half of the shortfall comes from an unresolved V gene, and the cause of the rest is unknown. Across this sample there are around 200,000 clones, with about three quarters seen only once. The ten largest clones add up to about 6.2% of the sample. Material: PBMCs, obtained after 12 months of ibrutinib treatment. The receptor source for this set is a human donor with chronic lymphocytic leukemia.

In nucleotides, the CDR3 is TGTGCCAGCAGTGACGTCAGTCTAGGGACCCAGTACTTC. It encodes CASSDVSLGTQYF. The chain has TRBV6-1 and TRBJ2-5; no firm D call. Trimming stripped 3 bases from V and 7 bases from J, with 12 bases between. In germline, CDR1 is MNHNS, CDR2 SASEGT. The CDR3 has 13 amino acids.

CDR3 in amino acids: CASRVGGAADTQYF. The CDR3 DNA reads TGTGCCAGTAGAGTGGGGGGCGCCGCAGATACGCAGTATTTT. The rearrangement joins TRBV19 to TRBJ2-3; D is possibly TRBD1 or TRBD2 (6 bases each). Trimming took 6 bases from V and 4 from J, leaving 14 bases between them. The V gene's germline CDR1 is LNHDA and CDR2 SQIVND (reference sequence). The CDR3 loop spans 14 amino acids.

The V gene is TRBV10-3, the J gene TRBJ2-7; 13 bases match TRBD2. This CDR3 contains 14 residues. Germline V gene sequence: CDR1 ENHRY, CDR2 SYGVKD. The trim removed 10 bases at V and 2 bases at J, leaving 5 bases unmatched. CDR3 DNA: TGTGCCAGCTCAGGACTAGCGGGAGCCTACGAGCAGTACTTC. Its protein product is CASSGLAGAYEQYF.

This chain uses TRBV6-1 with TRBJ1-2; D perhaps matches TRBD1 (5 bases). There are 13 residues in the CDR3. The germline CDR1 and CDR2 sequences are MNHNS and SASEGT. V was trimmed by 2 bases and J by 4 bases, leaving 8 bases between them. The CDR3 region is CASSERGSYGYTF. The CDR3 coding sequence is TGTGCCAGCAGTGAAAGGGGTTCCTATGGCTACACCTTC.

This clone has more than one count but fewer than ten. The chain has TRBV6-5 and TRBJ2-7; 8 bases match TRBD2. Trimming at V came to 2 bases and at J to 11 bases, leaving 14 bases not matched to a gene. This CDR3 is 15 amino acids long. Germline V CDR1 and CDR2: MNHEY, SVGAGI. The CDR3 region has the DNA TGTGCCAGCAGTTACGGTCCTAGCGGGCCTATTGGAAAGTACTTC. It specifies CASSYGPSGPIGKYF.

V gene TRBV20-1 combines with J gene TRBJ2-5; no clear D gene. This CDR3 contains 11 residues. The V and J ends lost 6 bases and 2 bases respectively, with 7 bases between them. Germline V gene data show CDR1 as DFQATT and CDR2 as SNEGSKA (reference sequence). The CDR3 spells CSAGKQETQYF. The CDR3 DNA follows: TGCAGTGCGGGTAAACAAGAGACCCAGTACTTC.